This T cell receptor (beta chain) was sequenced during a study of T-cell reconstitution after alpha-beta-depleted transplantation in children. As it was prepared, the TCRbeta library received unique molecular identifiers. TCRdb re-analysed the PCR reads in MiXCR, keeping a single row per CDR3 protein. The data hold hundreds of thousands of distinct CDR3 sequences, with roughly 15% observed a single time. This clonotype was observed a few times. This TCR was recovered from a human donor who donated a stem cell graft to a child with acute myeloid leukemia. The material sequenced was PBMCs from the stem cell graft donor, taken from the stem cell graft.

Here the CDR3 reads CSARVRTGLTRDTQYF. CDR3 DNA sequence: TGCAGTGCTAGAGTGCGGACAGGGTTAACTCGAGATACGCAGTATTTT. The genes are TRBV20-1 and TRBJ2-3; TRBD1 matches at 8 bases. The J segment lost 5 bases and the V segment lost 1 base, leaving 11 bases of the junction unmatched. The CDR3 length is 16 residues. CDR1 and CDR2 (germline): DFQATT, SNEGSKA (reference sequence).